This T cell receptor beta chain came from a study of T cells after posttransplantation cyclophosphamide. This clone has at least ten counts. Germline assignment: CDR1 SGDLS and CDR2 YYNGEE. J lost 4 bases, V lost 4 bases, and 1 base had no gene match. The CDR3 consists of 13 residues. Using immunoSEQ multiplex PCR, the repertoire was profiled, and TCRdb retains in-frame clones only, with some absent. The repertoire consists of about 38,000 clones, none detected only once. Sequenced sample: PBMCs. The receptor was derived from a man younger than 40 in good health and a related stem cell transplant donor. The chain uses TRBV9 and TRBJ1-4; 7 bases are shared with TRBD1. The CDR3 DNA reads TGTGCCAGCAGCCGGGACAGTAATGAAAAACTGTTTTTT. Translated, it gives CASSRDSNEKLFF.